This TCR beta chain emerged from a study of cytomegalovirus exposure and HLA in healthy donors. Researchers ran the PCR with 60 Vbeta and 13 Jbeta primers. Measured with immunoSEQ multiplex PCR; TCRdb has only the in-frame clones, and not every one. The sample lists some 57,000 clones; 70% were seen once. Germline CDR1 is MGHDK and CDR2 is SYGVNS. The CDR3 has 15 residues. Between the trimmed V and J ends, which lost 1 base and 3 bases, there was a span of 7 bases. This chain connects TRBV25-1 to TRBJ1-6, with D uncertain. The TCR sequence derives from a woman in her sixties in good health and CMV-seropositive. The sequencing sample was made of PBMCs. The CDR3 region is CASSESQLYNSPLHF. The CDR3 DNA is TGTGCCAGCAGTGAATCACAGCTCTATAATTCACCCCTCCACTTT.